This section outlines one T cell receptor (beta chain) sequence together with its context. As yet, its antigen is unknown. These data come from a study of T cell responses to AZD1222 COVID-19 vaccine. Study-level points and caveats: Repertoires were sampled only after the peak T cell response. Dominant CD4 TCR responses targeted spike regions 160-218 and 743-854. Clonal diversity may have been underestimated, and the donors were mostly white British, with more females than males.

The table came from immunoSEQ multiplex PCR; TCRdb's copy has only in-frame clones and leaves some out. The repertoire holds fewer than 150,000 clones, with 93% as singletons. Sequencing used peripheral blood, obtained on day 0 of AZD1222 vaccination. The origin of this receptor is an adult in good health.

The CDR3 region has the DNA TGTGCCAGCAGTCCCAGGGACCCACTGGGGGGGACCCAGTACTTC. It yields the protein CASSPRDPLGGTQYF. The chain joins TRBV28 to TRBJ2-5, with a tentative D call TRBD2 (6 bases). The germline gives CDR1 MDHEN, CDR2 SYDVKM. The ends were cut back, 5 bases at V and 7 bases at J, with 20 bases in the middle. The CDR3 contains 15 residues. The variable domain in full, with the rest retrieved from reference TRBV28 and TRBJ2-5, is DVKVTQSSRYLVKRTGEKVFLECVQDMDHENMFWYRQDPGLGLRLIYFSYDVKMKEKGDIPEGYSVSREKKERFSLILESASTNQTSMYLCASSPRDPLGGTQYFGPGTRLLVL.